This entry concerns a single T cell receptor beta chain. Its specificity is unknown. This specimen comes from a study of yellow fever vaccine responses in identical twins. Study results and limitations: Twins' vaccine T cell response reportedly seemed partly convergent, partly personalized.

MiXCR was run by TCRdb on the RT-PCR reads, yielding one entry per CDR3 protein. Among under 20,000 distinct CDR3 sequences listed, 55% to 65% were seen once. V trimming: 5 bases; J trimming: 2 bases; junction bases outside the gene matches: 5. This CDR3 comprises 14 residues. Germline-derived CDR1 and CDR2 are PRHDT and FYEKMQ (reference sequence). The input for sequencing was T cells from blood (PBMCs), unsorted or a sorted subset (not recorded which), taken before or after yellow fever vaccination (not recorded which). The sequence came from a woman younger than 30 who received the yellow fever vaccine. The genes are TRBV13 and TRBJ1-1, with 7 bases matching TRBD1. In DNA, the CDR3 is TGTGCCAGCAGCCGGACAGGACTTAACACTGAAGCTTTCTTT. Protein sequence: CASSRTGLNTEAFF.